This TCR beta chain was profiled in a study of blood T cells in healthy people across ages. With a J-beta primer mix and a sample-barcoded 5' primer, a second PCR ran about 7 to 11 cycles. One entry per CDR3 protein results from TCRdb running MiXCR on the 5' RACE reads. Of fewer than 1.5 million distinct CDR3 sequences in the sample, around 42% were seen once. Germline V gene sequence: CDR1 SGHRS, CDR2 YFSETQ. This CDR3 comprises 15 residues. This chain uses TRBV5-1 with TRBJ2-1; D is perhaps TRBD1 (5 bases). The J call is doubtful: the DNA matches TRBJ2-7 better. Sequencing was carried out using blood. The sequence was obtained from a woman between 18 and 29 years old in good health. CDR3 in amino acids: CASSLAQGPYNEQYF. In DNA form, the CDR3 reads TGCGCCAGCAGCTTGGCCCAGGGCCCCTACAATGAGCAGTACTTC.